Below, one T cell receptor beta chain is given with its context. Its target is not known. These data originate in a study of shared clonotypes between healthy human individuals. Study-wide findings and caveats: The naive CD4 repertoires of four donors were compared, and 5% to 6.5% of clonotypes were shared. On the whole, naive subsets had larger estimated richness than memory subsets had.

It was across several immunoSEQ plates that each subset's genomic DNA was evenly split. In the original processing: Sequence data from immunoSEQ were junction-only and lacked quality scores; consequently, filtering differed. Repertoires were generated with immunoSEQ multiplex PCR, while TCRdb's copy carries only in-frame clones and drops some. V and J calls and clone size come straight from that table; D and trimming were deduced from the DNA. Of under 1,100,000 clones listed, 70% to 80% are singletons. The sequenced sample was memory CD4+ T cells from PBMCs. Subset: CD45RA-negative fraction. The receptor comes from a man aged 18 to 29 in good health. Some clones in this sample may be carry-over from other donors' samples.

CDR3 in amino acids: CASSADSPEAFF. The CDR3 nucleotides are TGTGCCAGCAGTGCCGACAGCCCTGAAGCTTTCTTT. This chain connects TRBV2 to TRBJ1-1; D perhaps matches TRBD1 (5 bases). This CDR3 region has 12 residues. Germline CDR1 is SNHLY and CDR2 is FYNNEI. Trimming cost V 4 bases and J 6 bases, with 9 bases left between them.